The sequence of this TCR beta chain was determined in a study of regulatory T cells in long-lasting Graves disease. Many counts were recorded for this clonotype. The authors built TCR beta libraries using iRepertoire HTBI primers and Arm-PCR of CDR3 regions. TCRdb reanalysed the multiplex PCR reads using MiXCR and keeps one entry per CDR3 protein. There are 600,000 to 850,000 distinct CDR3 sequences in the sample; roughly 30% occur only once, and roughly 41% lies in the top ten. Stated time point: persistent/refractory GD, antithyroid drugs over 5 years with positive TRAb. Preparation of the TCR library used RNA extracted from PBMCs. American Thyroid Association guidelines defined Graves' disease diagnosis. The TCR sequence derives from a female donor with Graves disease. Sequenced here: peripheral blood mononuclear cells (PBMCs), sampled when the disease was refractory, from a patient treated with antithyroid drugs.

The CDR3 loop is CASSWSPYQPYTF. As DNA, the CDR3 is TGTGCCAGCAGTTGGTCCCCATACCAGCCCTACACCTTC. The rearrangement joins TRBV12-3 or TRBV12-4 to TRBJ1-2; no clear D. V was cut by 4 bases and J by 10 bases, with 16 bases left in between. The length of the CDR3 is 13 residues.